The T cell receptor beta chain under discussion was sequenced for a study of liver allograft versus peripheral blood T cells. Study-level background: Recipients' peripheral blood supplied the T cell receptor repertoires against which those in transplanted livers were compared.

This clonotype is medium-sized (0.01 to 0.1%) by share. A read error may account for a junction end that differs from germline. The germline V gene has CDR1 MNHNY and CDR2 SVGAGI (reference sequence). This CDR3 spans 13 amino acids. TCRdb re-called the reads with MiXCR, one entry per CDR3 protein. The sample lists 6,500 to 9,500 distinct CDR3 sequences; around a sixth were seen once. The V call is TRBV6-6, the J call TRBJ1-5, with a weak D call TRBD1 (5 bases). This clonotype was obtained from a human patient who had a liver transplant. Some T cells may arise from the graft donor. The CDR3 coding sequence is TGTGCCAGCAGTAGCCAGGGCAACCAGCCCCAGCATTTT. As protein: CASSSQGNQPQHF.